This entry describes one T cell receptor beta chain. Antigen unknown. This specimen belongs to a study of cytomegalovirus exposure and HLA in healthy donors. Study details: Ancestry clustering placed around four fifths of around 400 genotyped donors in the Caucasian-associated cluster. Study observations and caveats: Exclusion as indistinguishable affected some V segments, including TRBV6-2 and TRBV6-3. According to the study, 160 or so TCR beta chains were cytomegalovirus-associated.

CDR1 SGHRS and CDR2 YFSETQ come from the germline V gene. The CDR3 has 15 residues. After removal of 4 bases from V and 4 bases from J, the junction contained 7 bases not matched to a gene. PCR used 60 Vbeta primers and 13 Jbeta primers. The authors' processing: In a later analysis, around 12 million of 65 million to 80 million unique beta chains occurred in at least two donors. The data were produced by immunoSEQ multiplex PCR, yet TCRdb's version contains in-frame clones alone and is incomplete. The V and J calls and clone size come from that table; D and trimming were worked out from the DNA. This sample has about 100,000 clones, with about four fifths found just once.

The chain has TRBV5-1 and TRBJ2-2; the match to TRBD1 covers 7 bases. This receptor was obtained from a woman aged 70 to 79 in good health and CMV-seropositive. The specimen sequenced was PBMCs. In DNA, the CDR3 is TGCGCCAGCAGCACCCGGACAGGATTCACCGGGGAGCTGTTTTTT. Translating it yields CASSTRTGFTGELFF.